This T cell receptor (beta chain) was found in a study of CD8+CD57+ T cells in acquired aplastic anemia. For the study at large: The DNA of sorted CD4+ and CD8+ cells averaged roughly 3.2 ug.

Those patients picked for sequencing had displayed CD8+CD57+ cell expansion on flow cytometry. Overall study findings and caveats: In common between the patients and the controls were approximately 28 CD8+ CDR3 sequences. Patients showed no significant difference from controls in CD8+ Simpson's diversity.

TCR beta VDJ and CDR3 were profiled, and genomic DNA was the template. MiXCR, applied by TCRdb to the reads, yields one record per CDR3 protein. The table has around 150,000 distinct CDR3 sequences, 71% seen once. V gave up 1 base and J gave up 6 bases; unmatched junction bases: 8. This CDR3 comprises 16 residues. CDR1 is MGHDK, CDR2 SYGVNS, per germline. To note about this clonotype: Its antigen is as yet unknown.

The V gene is TRBV25-1, the J gene TRBJ2-5; 10 positions match TRBD1. The origin of this receptor is a human donor with aplastic anemia. The sample was sorted CD4+, CD8+, or CD8+CD57+ T cells (not recorded which) from PBMCs. The CDR3, as DNA: TGTGCCAGCAGTGAATCTTGGGACAGGGGTGTCAAGACCCAGTACTTC. Its protein is CASSESWDRGVKTQYF.